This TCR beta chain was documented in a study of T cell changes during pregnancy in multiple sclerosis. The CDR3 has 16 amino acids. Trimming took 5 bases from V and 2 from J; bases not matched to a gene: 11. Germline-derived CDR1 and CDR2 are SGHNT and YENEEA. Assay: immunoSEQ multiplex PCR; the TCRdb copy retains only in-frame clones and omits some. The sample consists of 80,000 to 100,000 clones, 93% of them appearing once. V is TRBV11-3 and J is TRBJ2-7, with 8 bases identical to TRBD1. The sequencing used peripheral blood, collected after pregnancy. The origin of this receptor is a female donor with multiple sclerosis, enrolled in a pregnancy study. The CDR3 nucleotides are TGTGCCAGCAGCCGTAACCAGGGACAGGTTGCCTACGAGCAGTACTTC. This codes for CASSRNQGQVAYEQYF.